This T cell receptor (beta chain) is drawn from a study of blood T cells in healthy people across ages. Details on this clonotype: A much more abundant neighbour one base away suggests this may be a read error.

CDR3 length: 13 residues. V lost 2 bases, J lost 5 bases, and 9 bases lay in between. Then a second PCR, running roughly 7 to 11 cycles, was carried out with a sample-barcoded 5' primer and a J-beta primer mix. TCRdb used MiXCR to reprocess the 5' RACE reads, holding one entry per CDR3 protein. The sample carries approximately 670,000 distinct CDR3 sequences, around 38% recorded once. Sequencing was done on a sample of blood. The clonotype was recovered from an elderly man in good health. The chain is built from TRBV12-3 or TRBV12-4 and TRBJ1-2; no clear D gene. CDR3 sequence reads: CASSLRRNYGYTF. CDR3 sequence (DNA): TGTGCCAGCAGTTTACGCAGGAATTATGGCTACACCTTC.